This is a list of T cell receptor beta chains from one sample in a study of T cell responses to AZD1222 COVID-19 vaccine. Clones were read by immunoSEQ multiplex PCR, and TCRdb kept only the in-frame ones, dropping some. This table has about 86,000 clones, around nine tenths appearing once. Source: peripheral blood, taken on day 0 of AZD1222 vaccination. The receptors were sampled from an adult in good health. Each CDR3 is given with its conserved first and last residue. Fields, in order: J gene, V gene, D gene, clone size, CDR3 DNA, CDR3 protein. A D gene is named only where the DNA matches it firmly. Some rows have no size entry. The others give once, few or many, or a class for an expanded clone.

TRBJ1-3 TRBV5-6 . . TGTGCCAGCAGCTTGGAGTCAGGTAGTACTACGGACACCATATATTTT CASSLESGSTTDTIYF
TRBJ2-1 TRBV7-9 TRBD2 once TGTGCCAGCAGAATAAGCGGGAGGCGGACCTACAATGAGCAGTTCTTC CASRISGRRTYNEQFF
TRBJ1-3 TRBV6-5 . . TGTGCCAGCAGTTCCGGGACAATCGGAAACACCATATATTTT CASSSGTIGNTIYF
TRBJ1-2 TRBV11-2 TRBD1 . TGTGCCAGCAGCTCGGTTCGACAGGGGGCTTTTGGCTACACCTTC CASSSVRQGAFGYTF
TRBJ1-4 TRBV7-2 . . TGTGCCAGCGGGGCGGCGTATAAACCAGAAAAACTGTTTTTT CASGAAYKPEKLFF
TRBJ2-3 TRBV28 . . TGTGCCAGCAGTTCTGGGGGGGCTGAAGATACGCAGTATTTT CASSSGGAEDTQYF
TRBJ1-1 TRBV30 . . TGTGCCTGGAGGGGGCCTCGCGGAGCTTTCTTT CAWRGPRGAFF
TRBJ2-5 TRBV25-1 TRBD2 . TGTGCCAGCAGTGTGGGAGGGCCACAAGAGACCCAGTACTTC CASSVGGPQETQYF
TRBJ1-2 TRBV6-6 . once TGTGCCAGCAGTTACCCCGCAGGGAGAAGTGTTGGCTACACCTTC CASSYPAGRSVGYTF
TRBJ2-2 TRBV11-3 TRBD2 . TGTGCCAGCAGTCCTGGGGGGCTAGCGGGGGCCCCCAGCACCGGGGAGCTGTTTTTT CASSPGGLAGAPSTGELFF
TRBJ2-3 TRBV7-7 TRBD2 . TGTGCCAGCAGCTTAACTAGCGGGAGCACAGATACGCAGTATTTT CASSLTSGSTDTQYF
TRBJ2-7 TRBV3-1/TRBV3-2 . . TGTGCCAGCAGCCAAGTCCCCTGGGAGCAGTACTTC CASSQVPWEQYF
TRBJ1-5 TRBV28 TRBD1 . TGTGCCAGCACCCCTCAGGGGGGACTCAATCAGCCCCAGCATTTT CASTPQGGLNQPQHF
TRBJ1-3 TRBV24-1 . once TGTGCCACCAGTGATACCCCTAAGTATTCTGGAAACACCATATATTTT CATSDTPKYSGNTIYF
TRBJ1-5 TRBV20-1 . . TGCAGTGCTAGTACGGGAAGGGGTGGGACTCAGCCCCAGCATTTT CSASTGRGGTQPQHF
TRBJ2-1 TRBV6-2/TRBV6-3 TRBD1 . TGTGCCAGCAGTTATGGCGGACAGGGTCACAATGAGCAGTTCTTC CASSYGGQGHNEQFF
TRBJ2-5 TRBV6-5 TRBD1 once TGTGCCAGCAGTTACGGGACAGCCTACCAAGAGACCCAGTACTTC CASSYGTAYQETQYF
TRBJ1-5 TRBV28 . . TGTGCCAGCAGTTGGACAGACTTCTATAGCAATCAGCCCCAGCATTTT CASSWTDFYSNQPQHF
TRBJ2-3 TRBV19 . . TGTGCCAGTAGCGGACAGTCTACTAGCACAGATACGCAGTATTTT CASSGQSTSTDTQYF
TRBJ2-7 TRBV4-1 TRBD2 . TGCGCCAGCAGCGCCGGTGGGAGCGGGAGGGCCTCCTACGAGCAGTACTTC CASSAGGSGRASYEQYF
TRBJ2-7 TRBV7-2 TRBD1 . TGTGCCAGCAGCTGGGACAGGGGGGGAACCTACGAGCAGTACTTC CASSWDRGGTYEQYF
TRBJ2-3 TRBV18 . . TGTGCCAGCTCACCCAATGTAGGACACACAGATACGCAGTATTTT CASSPNVGHTDTQYF
TRBJ1-4 TRBV5-4 . . TGTGCCAGCAGCTTCGGACGGGACACTAATGAAAAACTGTTTTTT CASSFGRDTNEKLFF
TRBJ2-2 TRBV30 . . TGTGCCTGGAGTGTACCAGGGGCGACGAACACCGGGGAGCTGTTTTTT CAWSVPGATNTGELFF
TRBJ2-3 TRBV24-1 . . TGTGCCACCAGTGATAGGCAGTCAGATACGCAGTATTTT CATSDRQSDTQYF
TRBJ2-3 TRBV5-8 . . TGTGCCAGCAGGGAGGGGCAGGCTACAGATACGCAGTATTTT CASREGQATDTQYF
TRBJ1-1 TRBV5-4 TRBD1 once TGTGCCAGCAGCGACGGGACAGGGGTTTTTGGCACTGAAGCTTTCTTT CASSDGTGVFGTEAFF
TRBJ2-7 TRBV7-2 . . TGTGCCAGCAGCTTACACCCGGGGGACGTCGGTAGTTCCTACGAGCAGTACTTC CASSLHPGDVGSSYEQYF
TRBJ2-4 TRBV18 . . TGTGCCAGCTCACCAGCGACAGTAGCCAAAAACATTCAGTACTTC CASSPATVAKNIQYF
TRBJ2-1 TRBV11-3 . . TGTGCCAGCAGCTTACCGGGAGGGGGCGGGGAGCAGTTCTTC CASSLPGGGGEQFF
TRBJ1-1 TRBV15 . . TGTGCCACCAGCAGAGGCGGACAATCTGAAGCTTTCTTT CATSRGGQSEAFF
TRBJ2-2 TRBV6-5 . few TGTGCCAGCGGGGGTTGGGGTGCGAACACCGGGGAGCTGTTTTTT CASGGWGANTGELFF
TRBJ1-1 TRBV12-3/TRBV12-4 . . TGTGCCAGCAGTTTAATCGCAGGGGAAGCTTTCTTT CASSLIAGEAFF
TRBJ2-6 TRBV19 . . TGTGCCAGTAGTATACTCCGGGGGTCTGGGGCCAACGTCCTGACTTTC CASSILRGSGANVLTF
TRBJ1-3 TRBV5-8 . . TGTGCCAGCAGCTTTACAAGAAATACAGGGTTACACGGAAACACCATATATTTT CASSFTRNTGLHGNTIYF
TRBJ1-4 TRBV18 TRBD1 . TGTGCCAGCTCACCCCGACAGGGCGAGGGTGAAAAACTGTTTTTT CASSPRQGEGEKLFF
TRBJ2-6 TRBV6-2/TRBV6-3 . . TGTGCCAGCAGTTACCAGGGCAGGGACTCTGGGGCCAACGTCCTGACTTTC CASSYQGRDSGANVLTF
TRBJ2-5 TRBV5-5 . . TGTGCCAGCAGCCCAGTGCAGGGTGGGGAGACCCAGTACTTC CASSPVQGGETQYF
TRBJ2-7 TRBV7-7 TRBD1 . TGTGCCAGCAGCAAGGGACAGGGCTACGAGCAGTACTTC CASSKGQGYEQYF
TRBJ2-7 TRBV7-2 . few TGTGCCAGCAGCCCGAGGCGTAACTACGAGCAGTACTTC CASSPRRNYEQYF
TRBJ2-7 TRBV10-3 . . TGTGCCATCAGTCTGGACGGCTACGAGCAGTACTTC CAISLDGYEQYF
TRBJ2-1 TRBV7-2 . . TGTGCCAGCAGCTTAGGATCGGGAAGCTCCTACAATGAGCAGTTCTTC CASSLGSGSSYNEQFF
TRBJ1-5 TRBV7-2 . few TGTGCCAGCAGCTCCACATATAGCAATCAGCCCCAGCATTTT CASSSTYSNQPQHF
TRBJ1-2 TRBV7-9 . . TGTGCCAGCAGCTTAGACGGGGTAGGCTATGGCTACACCTTC CASSLDGVGYGYTF
TRBJ2-7 TRBV19 . . TGTGCCAGTTCCCCCAAGACCGGGGTCGAGCAGTACTTC CASSPKTGVEQYF
TRBJ2-7 TRBV7-9 TRBD1 . TGTGCCAGCAGCTTAGCGGACAGGGCAAACTACGAGCAGTACTTC CASSLADRANYEQYF
TRBJ1-1 TRBV28 . . TGTGCCAGCAGTTATGGGACCACTGAAGCTTTCTTT CASSYGTTEAFF
TRBJ2-2 TRBV9 . . TGTGCCAGCAGCCCCACTATAAGCGCGAACACCGGGGAGCTGTTTTTT CASSPTISANTGELFF
TRBJ1-2 TRBV7-9 TRBD1 . TGTGCCAGCAGCCCGTCGACAGGGGATGGCTACACCTTC CASSPSTGDGYTF
TRBJ1-5 TRBV2 . . TGTGCCAGCCAGGGTGAGGGTGGCAATCAGCCCCAGCATTTT CASQGEGGNQPQHF